This T cell receptor (beta chain) was captured in a study of T cells in localized non-small cell lung cancer. This CDR3 comprises 14 residues. Germline V lookup: CDR1 SGDLS, CDR2 YYNGEE. Trimming pared 4 bases from V and 4 bases from J, leaving 14 bases between. The study's findings and limits: Maximal T cell clonality occurred in uninvolved adjacent lung, with tumor ranking below it. The study detected a median approximately 50 of the top 100 tumor clones in adjacent lung. Sequencing, confined to only one tumor region, leaves heterogeneity possible. Longer overall survival was linked to higher blood T cell density.

Clones were sequenced by immunoSEQ multiplex PCR, and TCRdb holds only the in-frame ones, with some missing. The sample yields around 8,000 clones, 90% to 95% seen once. With respect to this clone: Its specificity is unknown.

This receptor was taken from a male donor aged 60 or older with stage II lung adenocarcinoma. The chain employs TRBV9 and TRBJ1-1; perhaps TRBD1 as D (6 bases). The material was peripheral blood mononuclear cells, obtained before any cancer treatment. CDR3 bases: TGTGCCAGCAGCATCCGGACAGAAGGCACTGAAGCTTTCTTT. Its translation: CASSIRTEGTEAFF.